A selection of T cell receptor beta chains follows, all from one sample in a study of Graves' ophthalmopathy and Graves' hyperthyroidism. TCRdb re-called the multiplex PCR reads with MiXCR, one entry per CDR3 protein. Seen here are over a million distinct CDR3 sequences, about 35% observed once, and the top ten hold more than 9.5%. The sample was peripheral blood or thyroid tissue (not recorded which). All receptors come from an adult man with Graves' hyperthyroidism. CDR3s include the opening cysteine and the closing phenylalanine or tryptophan. The D gene is left open where the match is weak. Clone size is given for some rows only: seen once, a few or many times, or a class if the clone is expanded.

TRBV12-3/TRBV12-4	many	TRBJ1-2	NA	TGTGCCAGCAGTTTTGGAGTCGAGGGAGGCTACACCTTC	CASSFGVEGGYTF
TRBV6-1	NA	TRBJ1-5	NA	TGTGCCAGCAGAGCGGGGGGTTACGGCAATCAGCCCCAGCATTTT	CASRAGGYGNQPQHF
TRBV25-1	NA	TRBJ2-3	NA	TGTGCCAGCAGGAACCTCGTCACAGATACGCAGTATTTT	CASRNLVTDTQYF
TRBV20-1	few	TRBJ2-2	NA	TGCAGTGCTAGCCCGGGACATAGCACCGGGGAGCTGTTTTTT	CSASPGHSTGELFF
TRBV20-1	many	TRBJ1-1	TRBD1	TGCAGTGCCACCGGCCCAGGGGGCAAGAACACTGAAGCTTTCTTT	CSATGPGGKNTEAFF
TRBV5-1	NA	TRBJ2-5	NA	TGCGCCAGCAGCTTGAATGGTCAAGGAGAGACCCAGTGCTTC	CASSLNGQGETQCF
TRBV7-2	NA	TRBJ2-5	TRBD1	TGTGCCAGCAGCTCCACCGGGACAGCCCAAGAGACCCAGTACTTC	CASSSTGTAQETQYF
TRBV10-3	many	TRBJ1-5	TRBD1	TGTGCCATCAGTGAACGGACAGGGAGTCAGCCCCAGCATTTT	CAISERTGSQPQHF
TRBV7-3	NA	TRBJ1-6	TRBD1	TGTGCCAGCAGCTCCCCCCGAGGACAGGGGGTTTCACCCCTCCACTTT	CASSSPRGQGVSPLHF
TRBV7-9	many	TRBJ2-5	NA	TGTGCCAGCAGCCCACTCTTGCAGACCCAGTACTTC	CASSPLLQTQYF
TRBV6-5	few	TRBJ1-3	NA	TGTGCCAGCAACCCCGGGGGAGTACCACAAGGAAACACCATATATTTT	CASNPGGVPQGNTIYF
TRBV9	NA	TRBJ1-2	TRBD1	TGTGCCAGCAGCGTAGAAGGGACAGGGACTAAAGCGGATGGCTACACCTTC	CASSVEGTGTKADGYTF
TRBV6-5	few	TRBJ1-4	NA	TGTGCCAGCACCCGGGGGTCTAATGAAAAACTGTTTTTT	CASTRGSNEKLFF
TRBV2	once	TRBJ1-5	NA	TGTGCCAGCTTAGGAGGACAGACCAATCAGCCCCAGCATTTT	CASLGGQTNQPQHF
TRBV19	many	TRBJ2-2	NA	TGTGCCAGTAGTATCGGGGCAGGGAAGACCGGGGAGCTGTTTTTT	CASSIGAGKTGELFF
TRBV7-9	few	TRBJ1-4	NA	TGTGCCAGCAGCTCTCCCCAAGTAAGCGAGGAAAAACTGTTTTTT	CASSSPQVSEEKLFF
TRBV20-1	once	TRBJ1-5	NA	TGCAGTGCTAGAGATCTGGGCAGGGCGGGTCAGCCCCAGCATTTT	CSARDLGRAGQPQHF
TRBV2	NA	TRBJ2-2	TRBD2	TGTGCCAGCAGGGTAGCGGGGCACAACACCGGGGAGCTGTTTTTT	CASRVAGHNTGELFF
TRBV29-1	NA	TRBJ1-1	NA	TGCAGCACCGGTGGGGGGCTACCTACTGAAGCTTTCTTT	CSTGGGLPTEAFF
TRBV7-2	NA	TRBJ2-7	TRBD1	TGCGCCAGCAGCCAAGACTGGACAGGGAGCTACGAGCAGTACTTC	CASSQDWTGSYEQYF
TRBV20-1	many	TRBJ2-7	TRBD2	TGCAGTGCTAGTCCCCGGCTAGCGGGAGTGAACTACGAGCAGTACTTC	CSASPRLAGVNYEQYF
TRBV15	few	TRBJ2-7	TRBD2	TGTGCCACCAGCAGACGCATTCTTTCCGGGACTAGTTCCTACGAGCAGTACTTC	CATSRRILSGTSSYEQYF
TRBV5-1	NA	TRBJ1-1	TRBD1	TGCGCCAGCAGCGCAACCGGGACAGGGGGCCCGAACACTGAAGCTTTCTTT	CASSATGTGGPNTEAFF
TRBV6-5	few	TRBJ2-7	NA	TGTGCCAGCAGTTACGACTTATCAAGCTCCTACGAGCAGTACTTC	CASSYDLSSSYEQYF
TRBV20-1	once	TRBJ2-7	TRBD2	TGCAGTGCTAGAGATCAGGAGCGGGAGTATGAGCAGTACTTC	CSARDQEREYEQYF
TRBV11-2	NA	TRBJ2-6	NA	TGTGCCAGCAGCCACCTCTCTGGGATCACTGGGGCCAACGTCCTGACTTTC	CASSHLSGITGANVLTF
TRBV5-1	few	TRBJ1-4	NA	TGCGCCAGCAGCAAACTACACCGGGAGTCTAATGAAAAACTGTTTTTT	CASSKLHRESNEKLFF
TRBV5-1	many	TRBJ1-1	NA	TGCGCCAGCAGCTTGATTGGGGTTTCGGAGAACACTGAAGCTTTCTTT	CASSLIGVSENTEAFF
TRBV7-9	many	TRBJ2-2	NA	TGTGCCAGCAGAGGAGGACGCACGGACACCGGGGAGCTGTTTTTT	CASRGGRTDTGELFF
TRBV15	NA	TRBJ2-5	NA	TGTGCCACCAGCAGAACCTTAGGGACCCCGACCCAGTACTTC	CATSRTLGTPTQYF
TRBV28	NA	TRBJ1-6	NA	TGTGCCAGCAGGGGTACCAGCAGCTCCTATAATTCACCCCTCCACTTT	CASRGTSSSYNSPLHF
TRBV5-1	NA	TRBJ2-5	TRBD1	TGCGCCAGCGGACAGGGTGAAGAGATCCAGTACTTC	CASGQGEEIQYF
TRBV7-2	NA	TRBJ1-2	TRBD1	TGTGCCAGCAGTGTTGGGGGGACAGTTTCTAACTATGGCTACACCTTC	CASSVGGTVSNYGYTF
TRBV7-9	many	TRBJ1-1	TRBD1	TGTGCCAGCAGCGGTCGGGACAGGCTGAACACTGAAGCTTTCTTT	CASSGRDRLNTEAFF
TRBV6-1	few	TRBJ2-6	NA	TGTGCCAGCAGTGGTCAGCTCTCTGGGGCCAACGTCCTGACTTTC	CASSGQLSGANVLTF
TRBV6-6	many	TRBJ2-5	NA	TGTGCCAGCAGTCCACGACAGGTGGCAGGGGAGACCCAGTACTTC	CASSPRQVAGETQYF
TRBV10-3	few	TRBJ2-7	TRBD2	TGTGCCAGCACTCCCCGTGGGGGGGGAAAGGTATTGGACGAGCAGTACTTC	CASTPRGGGKVLDEQYF
TRBV19	NA	TRBJ1-5	NA	TGTGCCAGTAGTATAGATTTTTGGCCGAATAGCAATCAGCCCCAGCATTTT	CASSIDFWPNSNQPQHF
TRBV5-1	many	TRBJ2-7	TRBD2	TGCGCCAGCAGCTATAGCGGGAGTCCCTCCGAGCAGTACTTC	CASSYSGSPSEQYF
TRBV20-1	NA	TRBJ2-7	NA	TGCAGTCTCAGGGACAAAGACTACGAGCAGTACTTC	CSLRDKDYEQYF
TRBV7-6	many	TRBJ2-6	TRBD1	TGTGCCAGCAGCCTACAGACAGGGCGCCCTCTCTCTGGGGCCAACGTCCTGACTTTC	CASSLQTGRPLSGANVLTF
TRBV6-1	NA	TRBJ2-6	NA	TGTGCCAGCAGTTCCGTCTGGGGCTTAGGGTCTGGGGCCAACGTCCTGACTTTC	CASSSVWGLGSGANVLTF
TRBV7-8	NA	TRBJ1-5	NA	TGTGCCAGCAGCCCGGGACGGACAGATCAGCCCCAGCATTTT	CASSPGRTDQPQHF
TRBV12-3/TRBV12-4	many	TRBJ2-5	NA	TGTGCCAGCACCGCCCTGGGGGAGACCCAGTACTTC	CASTALGETQYF